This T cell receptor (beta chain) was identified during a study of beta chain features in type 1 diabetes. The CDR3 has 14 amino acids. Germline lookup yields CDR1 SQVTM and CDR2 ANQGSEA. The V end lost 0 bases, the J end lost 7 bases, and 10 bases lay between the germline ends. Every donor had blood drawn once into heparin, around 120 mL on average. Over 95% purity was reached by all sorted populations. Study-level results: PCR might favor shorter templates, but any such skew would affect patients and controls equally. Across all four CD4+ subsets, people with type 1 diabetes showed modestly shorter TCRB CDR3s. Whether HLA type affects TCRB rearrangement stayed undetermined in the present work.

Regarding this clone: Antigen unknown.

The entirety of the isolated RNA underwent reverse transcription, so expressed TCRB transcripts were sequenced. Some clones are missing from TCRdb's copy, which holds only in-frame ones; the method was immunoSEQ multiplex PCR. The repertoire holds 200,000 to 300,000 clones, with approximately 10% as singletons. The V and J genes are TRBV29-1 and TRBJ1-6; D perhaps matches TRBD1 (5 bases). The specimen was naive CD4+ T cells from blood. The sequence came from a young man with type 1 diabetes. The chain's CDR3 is CSVEEPRVNSPLHF. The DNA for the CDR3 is TGCAGCGTTGAAGAACCCAGGGTGAATTCACCCCTCCACTTT. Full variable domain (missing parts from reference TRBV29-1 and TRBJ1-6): SAVISQKPSRDICQRGTSLTIQCQVDSQVTMMFWYRQQPGQSLTLIATANQGSEATYESGFVIDKFPISRPNLTFSTLTVSNMSPEDSSIYLCSVEEPRVNSPLHFGNGTRLTVT.